This entry features one T cell receptor beta chain sequence. The data were taken from a study of T cell clusters in autoimmune cytopenias. TRB rearrangements were amplified by touch-down multiplex PCR with mixed TRB-A/B primers. TCRdb re-called the multiplex PCR reads; one entry per CDR3 protein, DNA not given. This sample's table reports about 6,000 distinct CDR3 sequences. This CDR3 contains 16 residues. Looked up from germline, CDR1 is KGHSH and CDR2 is LQKENI. TRB was amplified from 250 ng of peripheral blood genomic DNA per sample. This TCR derives from a human donor with an autoimmune cytopenia or autoimmune hepatitis (not recorded which). Material: peripheral blood. The chain uses TRBV18 and TRBJ1-2; TCRdb indicates TRBD1, and absent DNA this call remains unverified. The CDR3 region is CASSPSTRQGKDGYTF.